The 19 T cell receptor beta chains below come from one sample, sequenced in a study of identifying expanded T cells in peripheral blood (dated by TCRdb to the late 2010s). The receptor library was made with the immunoSEQ multiplex PCR assay. This is the immuneACCESS table as TCRdb keeps it, with only in-frame sequences that have V and J called. A part of the clones is gone; compared with another copy, unresolved V genes explain less than half, and the rest is unexplained. This sample comprises about 78,000 clones, around four fifths of them detected only once. The ten top clones hold about 18% of the sample. Sequenced material: blood. The receptors were sampled from a person aged 18 to 75 in good health.

The V call is TRBV11-2, the J call TRBJ1-3, with D possibly matching TRBD1 (6 bases). Germline V CDR1 and CDR2: SGHAT, FQNNGV. This CDR3 contains 12 residues. Trimming removed 0 bases from V and 11 bases from J, with 8 bases in between. The CDR3 reads CASSLDRGAIYF. The CDR3 coding sequence is TGTGCCAGCAGCTTAGATAGGGGGGCCATATATTTT.

The chain combines TRBV5-1 with TRBJ1-1; D remains ambiguous. Deletions cut 2 bases from V and 5 bases from J, with 16 bases between. The CDR3 has 15 amino acids. CDR1 and CDR2 (germline): SGHRS, YFSETQ. CDR3 protein: CASSFSSGSETEAFF. CDR3 bases: TGCGCCAGCAGCTTTAGTTCAGGCTCGGAGACTGAAGCTTTCTTT.

The chain has TRBV30 and TRBJ2-5, with 10 bases lining up with TRBD2. The germline V gene encodes CDR1 GTSNPN and CDR2 SVGIG (reference sequence). Trimming cost V 3 bases and J 5 bases; bases outside gene matches: 12. The CDR3 consists of 16 residues. The CDR3 spells CAWSEQAGGPRETQYF. The CDR3 nucleotides read TGTGCCTGGAGCGAACAAGCGGGAGGGCCGAGGGAGACCCAGTACTTC. Variable domain in full (rest from reference TRBV30 and TRBJ2-5): SQTIHQWPATLVQPVGSPLSLECTVEGTSNPNLYWYRQAAGRGLQLLFYSVGIGQISSEVPQNLSASRPQDRQFILSSKKLLLSDSGFYLCAWSEQAGGPRETQYFGPGTRLLVL.

The chain couples TRBV6-1 to TRBJ1-1; D might be TRBD1 (5 bases). In germline, CDR1 is MNHNS, CDR2 SASEGT. Between the trimmed V and J ends, which lost 5 bases and 1 base, there was a span of 8 bases. The CDR3 sequence is 13 residues long. The CDR3 DNA sequence: TGTGCCAGCAGTTCTACAGGGAACACTGAAGCTTTCTTT. As protein: CASSSTGNTEAFF.

This clone was picked up a small number of times. The chain joins TRBV28 to TRBJ2-7; D possibly corresponds to TRBD1 (5 bases). The V and J ends lost 6 bases and 0 bases respectively, with 12 bases between them. Germline V lookup: CDR1 MDHEN, CDR2 SYDVKM. The CDR3 has 14 residues. The CDR3 region is CASRAGLSSYEQYF. The DNA of the CDR3 is TGTGCCAGCAGAGCAGGGTTAAGCTCCTACGAGCAGTACTTC.

This clone is a singleton in its sample. This chain links TRBV4-2 with TRBJ1-2; no clear D gene. Trimming removed 2 bases from V and 4 bases from J, with 14 bases in between. The CDR3 covers 15 residues. In germline, CDR1 is LGHNA, CDR2 YNFKEQ. The CDR3 DNA reads as TGTGCCAGCAGCCAATTTAGCTCAGCGGCCTATGGCTACACCTTC. It specifies CASSQFSSAAYGYTF.

The chain is built from TRBV11-3 and TRBJ1-6, with 7 bases lining up with TRBD1. The CDR3 is made up of 14 amino acids. Germline-derived CDR1 and CDR2 are SGHNT and YENEEA. The V segment lost 1 base and the J segment 8 bases; nucleotides outside the gene matches: 2. As DNA, the CDR3 is TGTGCCAGCAGCTTAGGGACAGGCGATTCACCCCTCCACTTT. Encoded protein: CASSLGTGDSPLHF.

The chain combines TRBV11-1 with TRBJ2-2; D may match TRBD1 or TRBD2 (5 bases each). V was shortened by 4 bases and J by 4 bases, with 13 bases between the two germline ends. CDR1 is SGHAT, CDR2 FQDESV, per germline (reference sequence). The CDR3 covers 15 residues. CDR3 DNA sequence: TGTGCCAGCAGCTATGGGACGGCGACCACCGGGGAGCTGTTTTTT. Amino acid sequence: CASSYGTATTGELFF.

The chain is built from TRBV7-3 and TRBJ1-1; no definite D call. Germline V gene sequence: CDR1 SGHTA, CDR2 FQGTGA. The CDR3 runs 14 residues. The V end lost 2 bases, the J end lost 1 base, and 8 bases lay between the germline ends. Here the CDR3 reads CASSLARTNTEAFF. In DNA form, the CDR3 reads TGTGCCAGCAGCTTAGCAAGGACGAACACTGAAGCTTTCTTT.

This chain uses TRBV15 with TRBJ2-3; tentatively, D is TRBD1 (7 bases). The CDR3 loop spans 14 amino acids. Trimming left V 4 bases short and J 4 bases short, with 12 bases between. Germline V gene lookup returns CDR1 LNHNV and CDR2 YYDKDF (reference sequence). DNA for the CDR3: TGTGCCACCAGCACCCTCAGGGGGGCAGATACGCAGTATTTT. It specifies CATSTLRGADTQYF.

V is TRBV6-1 and J is TRBJ1-3; no reliable D call. Germline V gene data show CDR1 as MNHNS and CDR2 as SASEGT. The CDR3 spans 16 residues. V lost 0 bases and J lost 0, with 9 bases in between. This chain's CDR3 is CASSEALGFSGNTIYF. CDR3 sequence (DNA): TGTGCCAGCAGTGAAGCGTTAGGGTTCTCTGGAAACACCATATATTTT.

This chain uses TRBV30 with TRBJ1-6; D call uncertain. CDR1 is GTSNPN and CDR2 is SVGIG in the germline V gene (reference sequence). With 5 bases removed from V and 3 bases from J, the gap between germline ends came to 20 bases. The CDR3 spans 17 residues. The CDR3 DNA is TGTGCCTGGCGGCAAGGCCTAATTGGGAGCTATAATTCACCCCTCCACTTT. This translates into CAWRQGLIGSYNSPLHF.

The chain joins TRBV18 to TRBJ2-2; D call uncertain. V was clipped by 3 bases and J by 0 bases, with 5 bases between them. CDR3 length: 14 residues. From germline, CDR1 is KGHSH and CDR2 LQKENI. The CDR3 DNA reads TGTGCCAGCTCACCCCCCTCGAACACCGGGGAGCTGTTTTTT. It translates to CASSPPSNTGELFF.

This clone appeared a few times. The chain uses TRBV25-1 and TRBJ2-1; D is undetermined. The germline V and J ends were trimmed by 0 bases and 0 bases, with 3 bases remaining between them. The CDR3 totals 14 residues. Per germline, CDR1 MGHDK and CDR2 SYGVNS. CDR3 loop: CASSEYSSYNEQFF. DNA of the CDR3: TGTGCCAGCAGTGAATACAGCTCCTACAATGAGCAGTTCTTC.

The chain recombines TRBV11-2 with TRBJ2-2, with TRBD2 matching 8 bases. Losses at the gene ends were 5 bases for V and 4 bases for J; bases not matched to a gene: 6. Germline loops: CDR1 SGHAT, CDR2 FQNNGV. The CDR3 is made up of 15 amino acids. CDR3 sequence (DNA): TGTGCCAGCAGCGCCGGGACTAGAAGCACCGGGGAGCTGTTTTTT. Translated: CASSAGTRSTGELFF.

As for this clone: Other DNA sequences in the sample encode the same CDR3. J is TRBJ2-3 and V is TRBV5-1; tentatively, D is TRBD2 (6 bases). With 2 bases removed from V and 4 bases from J, the gap between germline ends came to 17 bases. This CDR3 has 16 amino acids. Germline V gives CDR1 SGHRS, CDR2 YFSETQ. CDR3 sequence reads: CASSFRSAREPDTQYF. CDR3 nucleotide sequence: TGCGCCAGCAGCTTTCGGTCGGCTCGGGAGCCAGATACGCAGTATTTT.

J is TRBJ2-1 and V is TRBV6-1, with 8 bases that match TRBD2. Germline loops: CDR1 MNHNS, CDR2 SASEGT. The ends lost 8 bases at V and 8 bases at J; junction bases unmatched: 8. This CDR3 region has 13 residues. The CDR3 loop reads CASGSAGVYEQFF. The CDR3 coding sequence is TGTGCCAGCGGATCAGCGGGAGTCTATGAGCAGTTCTTC.

The chain has TRBV28 and TRBJ2-1; TRBD2 matches at 9 bases. The CDR3 is made up of 16 amino acids. Germline V gene data show CDR1 as MDHEN and CDR2 as SYDVKM. V shed 8 bases and J 4 bases; nucleotides not matched to a gene: 12. The CDR3: CASGAAGGGIYNEQFF. CDR3 nucleotides: TGTGCCAGCGGAGCAGCGGGAGGAGGGATATACAATGAGCAGTTCTTC.

The J gene is TRBJ2-2, the V gene TRBV10-2, with 7 bases aligning to TRBD1. The CDR3 loop spans 18 amino acids. J gave up 4 bases and V 4 bases, and 15 bases lay outside the gene matches. Germline V CDR1 and CDR2: WSHSY, SAAADI. In DNA form, the CDR3 reads TGCGCCAGCAGTGTTGCCGGACAGGCAGTCTCGGGCACCGGGGAGCTGTTTTTT. This encodes CASSVAGQAVSGTGELFF.